This T cell receptor beta chain appears in the sequencing data of a study of shared clonotypes between healthy human individuals. Overall study findings and caveats: All-four-donor shared clonotypes had higher generation probabilities than non-shared clonotypes did.

The protocol was immunoSEQ multiplex PCR, while the TCRdb copy is restricted to in-frame clones and leaves out a portion. The sample contains some 650,000 clones, roughly 97% of which appear only once. With respect to this clone: Its antigen remains unknown.

The germline V gene has CDR1 MDHEN and CDR2 SYDVKM. This CDR3 spans 15 amino acids. The germline V and J ends were trimmed by 6 bases and 3 bases, with 14 bases remaining between them. What was sequenced was naive CD4+ T cells sorted from blood. Sample subset: CD45RA+ positively selected. The chain employs TRBV28 and TRBJ1-4; D gene unclear. The receptor was derived from a woman in her 30s in good health. CDR3 DNA: TGTGCCAGCAGATACGGGTTATGGGCTAATGAAAAACTGTTTTTT. Amino acids: CASRYGLWANEKLFF. Complete variable domain (other parts from reference TRBV28 and TRBJ1-4): DVKVTQSSRYLVKRTGEKVFLECVQDMDHENMFWYRQDPGLGLRLIYFSYDVKMKEKGDIPEGYSVSREKKERFSLILESASTNQTSMYLCASRYGLWANEKLFFGSGTQLSVL.